These 27 T cell receptor beta chains share one sample of origin, sequenced in a study of cytomegalovirus exposure and HLA in healthy donors. Sequencing used immunoSEQ multiplex PCR; TCRdb keeps in-frame clones, though not all of them. This table has 200,000 or so clones, around 84% appearing once. The sequencing sample was made of PBMCs. The receptors stem from a man in his late teens or twenties in good health and CMV-seropositive.

The chain is built from TRBV9 and TRBJ1-1, with a possible D match to TRBD1 (5 bases). The CDR3 contains 13 residues. From germline, CDR1 is SGDLS and CDR2 YYNGEE. V was pared by 7 bases and J by 4 bases, with 14 bases between. The CDR3 DNA reads as TGTGCCAGCGGTGGGGGACTGGGCACTGAAGCTTTCTTT. Its protein is CASGGGLGTEAFF.

The V call is TRBV5-6, the J call TRBJ1-3, with D uncertain. The CDR3 contains 15 residues. Deletions cut 1 base from V and 0 bases from J, with 8 bases between. Germline values: CDR1 SGHDT, CDR2 YYEEEE. CDR3 bases: TGTGCCAGCAGCTTGCCAGGAACCTCTGGAAACACCATATATTTT. Its protein is CASSLPGTSGNTIYF.

V and J are TRBV6-1 and TRBJ1-5; D uncertain. Germline-derived CDR1 and CDR2 are MNHNS and SASEGT. Trimming stripped 3 bases from V and 5 bases from J, with 8 bases between. The CDR3 loop spans 13 amino acids. Written as DNA, the CDR3 is TGTGCCAGCAGTGACACATCGTATCAGCCCCAGCATTTT. It codes for CASSDTSYQPQHF.

V is TRBV6-1 and J is TRBJ2-7, with TRBD2 identical over 7 bases. The CDR3 has 16 residues. Germline V gene lookup returns CDR1 MNHNS and CDR2 SASEGT. Losses at the gene ends were 2 bases for V and 7 bases for J; bases not matched to a gene: 14. CDR3 nucleotide sequence: TGTGCCAGCAGTGAACGAGGCGGGAGAGACATCCGGGAGCAGTACTTC. This sequence encodes CASSERGGRDIREQYF.

This clone was observed a few times. The rearrangement links TRBV7-9 to TRBJ2-7; TRBD2 agrees at 9 bases. The CDR3 runs 14 residues. V was pared by 7 bases and J by 5 bases, with 9 bases of the junction left unmatched. Germline values: CDR1 SEHNR, CDR2 FQNEAQ (reference sequence). CDR3 nucleotides: TGTGCCAGCACCTCGACTAGCGGTGGGCACGAGCAGTACTTC. Encoded protein: CASTSTSGGHEQYF.

This rearrangement joins TRBV2 to TRBJ2-2; the D gene is possibly TRBD2 (5 bases). The CDR3 extends over 16 amino acids. CDR1 and CDR2 from the germline V gene are SNHLY and FYNNEI. The V gene lost 5 bases and the J gene lost 6 bases, with 19 bases spanning the gap. This CDR3 reads CASSKEVAKTAGELFF. The CDR3 nucleotides are TGTGCCAGCAGTAAGGAGGTAGCGAAGACCGCCGGGGAGCTGTTTTTT.

The chain is built from TRBV6-5 and TRBJ2-1; a possible D gene is TRBD1 (6 bases). Germline CDR1 is MNHEY and CDR2 is SVGAGI. V was shortened by 5 bases and J by 8 bases, with 16 bases between the two germline ends. The CDR3 runs 14 residues. The CDR3 protein is CASSLSKQGHEQFF. As DNA, the CDR3 is TGTGCCAGCAGTCTGAGTAAACAGGGTCATGAGCAGTTCTTC.

The CDR3 here is CASSRQVPSGANVLTF. Here the CDR3 DNA reads TGTGCCAGCAGCCGACAGGTACCCTCTGGGGCCAACGTCCTGACTTTC. V usage is TRBV7-9 and J usage is TRBJ2-6; TRBD1 is a possible D gene (6 bases). The CDR3 length is 16 residues. V was cut by 5 bases and J by 0 bases, with 11 bases left in between. Germline CDR1 reads SEHNR; CDR2 reads FQNEAQ (reference sequence).

CDR3 in amino acids: CASSFPAGGDYSYNEQFF. Written as DNA, the CDR3 is TGTGCCAGCAGTTTCCCAGCGGGAGGGGACTATAGCTACAATGAGCAGTTCTTC. The chain couples TRBV28 to TRBJ2-1, with TRBD2 identical over 10 bases. Germline CDR1 and CDR2: MDHEN and SYDVKM. V lost 3 bases and J lost 3; bases outside the gene matches: 11. The CDR3 covers 18 residues. The variable domain in full, completed from reference TRBV28 and TRBJ2-1, reads DVKVTQSSRYLVKRTGEKVFLECVQDMDHENMFWYRQDPGLGLRLIYFSYDVKMKEKGDIPEGYSVSREKKERFSLILESASTNQTSMYLCASSFPAGGDYSYNEQFFGPGTRLTVL.

This clone came up once. The genes are TRBV28 and TRBJ2-3; possible D gene TRBD2, 6 bases. CDR3 length: 14 residues. Per germline, CDR1 MDHEN and CDR2 SYDVKM. Trimming took off 5 bases at V and 2 bases at J, with 11 bases between the two ends. In DNA form, the CDR3 reads TGTGCCAGCAGTAGTGGACTAAACACAGATACGCAGTATTTT. It codes for CASSSGLNTDTQYF.

The rearrangement uses TRBV9 and TRBJ2-2; 7 nucleotides align to TRBD2. This CDR3 is 13 amino acids long. CDR1 is SGDLS and CDR2 is YYNGEE in the germline V gene. With 7 bases clipped from V and 2 bases from J, the junction kept 2 bases outside the gene matches. The CDR3 sequence is CASWDYNTGELFF. The CDR3 DNA reads TGTGCCAGCTGGGACTATAACACCGGGGAGCTGTTTTTT. Combining the CDR3 with reference TRBV9 and TRBJ2-2 gives the whole variable domain DSGVTQTPKHLITATGQRVTLRCSPRSGDLSVYWYQQSLDQGLQFLIQYYNGEERAKGNILERFSAQQFPDLHSELNLSSLELGDSALYFCASWDYNTGELFFGEGSRLTVL.

This chain links TRBV6-1 with TRBJ2-2; 7 nucleotides align to TRBD2. The CDR3 loop spans 16 amino acids. V lost 3 bases, J lost 3 bases, and 7 bases stayed unmatched. Germline V gene lookup returns CDR1 MNHNS and CDR2 SASEGT. The CDR3 is CASSDWGGGDTGELFF. CDR3 in DNA: TGTGCCAGCAGTGACTGGGGGGGAGGGGACACCGGGGAGCTGTTTTTT.

This chain joins TRBV6-5 and TRBJ2-5; D may be TRBD1 (6 bases). With 6 bases removed from V and 1 base from J, the gap between germline ends came to 9 bases. Germline V gene data show CDR1 as MNHEY and CDR2 as SVGAGI. The CDR3 has 13 residues. The CDR3 spells CASRATGQETQYF. The CDR3 DNA reads as TGTGCCAGCAGGGCGACAGGCCAAGAGACCCAGTACTTC.

V is TRBV5-5 and J is TRBJ1-5; possible D gene TRBD1, 6 bases. The CDR3 covers 13 residues. The ends were cut back, 4 bases at V and 11 bases at J, with 16 bases in the middle. Germline V gene sequence: CDR1 SGHKS, CDR2 YYEKEE (reference sequence). CDR3: CASSPREGEAQHF. In nucleotides, the CDR3 is TGTGCCAGCAGCCCCAGGGAGGGGGAGGCCCAGCATTTT. Looking up the rest from reference TRBV5-5 and TRBJ1-5 gives the full variable domain: DAGVTQSPTHLIKTRGQQVTLRCSPISGHKSVSWYQQVLGQGPQFIFQYYEKEERGRGNFPDRFSARQFPNYSSELNVNALLLGDSALYLCASSPREGEAQHFGDGTRLSIL.

This clone occurred a few times. This chain uses TRBV4-2 with TRBJ1-1; D is ambiguous. This CDR3 is built from 12 residues. Looked up from germline, CDR1 is LGHNA and CDR2 is YNFKEQ. Trimming stripped 3 bases from V and 12 bases from J, with 14 bases between. The CDR3 DNA reads TGTGCCAGCAGCCAGGCTGGGCGCGGGACTTTCTTT. The encoded protein is CASSQAGRGTFF.

The V gene is TRBV19, the J gene TRBJ1-2, with TRBD1 matching over 7 bases. The germline CDR1 and CDR2 sequences are LNHDA and SQIVND (reference sequence). Losses at the gene ends were 0 bases for V and 7 bases for J; bases not matched to a gene: 2. This CDR3 region has 13 residues. The CDR3 DNA follows: TGTGCCAGTAGTATAGATCGACAGGGTGGCTACACCTTC. This encodes CASSIDRQGGYTF. The complete variable domain, with remaining parts taken from reference TRBV19 and TRBJ1-2, reads DGGITQSPKYLFRKEGQNVTLSCEQNLNHDAMYWYRQDPGQGLRLIYYSQIVNDFQKGDIAEGYSVSREKKESFPLTVTSAQKNPTAFYLCASSIDRQGGYTFGSGTRLTVV.

The chain joins TRBV29-1 to TRBJ1-2; weak D call: TRBD1 (5 bases). Germline V gene sequence: CDR1 SQVTM, CDR2 ANQGSEA. V was clipped by 4 bases and J by 10 bases, with 13 bases between them. The CDR3 spans 11 residues. The DNA of the CDR3 is TGCAGCGTTGCCCAGGGCGGTGTCTACACCTTC. Its protein is CSVAQGGVYTF.

CDR3 region: CASSDGRELGPQHF. CDR3 sequence (DNA): TGTGCCAGCAGTGATGGGCGGGAATTGGGTCCCCAGCATTTT. The genes are TRBV2 and TRBJ1-5; D ambiguous. The CDR3 contains 14 residues. V was trimmed by 3 bases and J by 10 bases, leaving 16 bases between them. The germline V gene encodes CDR1 SNHLY and CDR2 FYNNEI.

V and J are TRBV28 and TRBJ1-4; no reliable D call. The germline CDR1 and CDR2 sequences are MDHEN and SYDVKM. V was trimmed by 10 bases and J by 8 bases, leaving 17 bases between them. CDR3 length: 13 amino acids. For the CDR3, the DNA is TGTGCCACCACTAGGGTGATCGAAGAAAAACTGTTTTTT. Its translation is CATTRVIEEKLFF.

The chain joins TRBV19 to TRBJ2-7; the match to TRBD1 covers 9 bases. The CDR3 extends over 14 amino acids. J was trimmed by 2 bases and V by 5 bases; bases with no gene match: 4. Germline lookup yields CDR1 LNHDA and CDR2 SQIVND (reference sequence). CDR3 in amino acids: CASSHRGLAYEQYF. In DNA, the CDR3 is TGTGCCAGTAGTCACAGGGGGCTGGCCTACGAGCAGTACTTC.

The rearrangement uses TRBV7-8 and TRBJ2-3, with TRBD2 matching over 8 bases. V trimming: 5 bases; J trimming: 2 bases; junction bases outside the gene matches: 9. Germline loops: CDR1 SGHVS, CDR2 FQNEAQ. The CDR3 has 16 amino acids. DNA for the CDR3: TGTGCCAGCAGCGGTTACACTAGCGGATCCACAGATACGCAGTATTTT. It yields the protein CASSGYTSGSTDTQYF.

Details on this clone: The sample contains more than one DNA sequence encoding this CDR3. The V call is TRBV4-3, the J call TRBJ2-3; D uncertain. Germline CDR1 and CDR2: LGHNA and YSLEER. The CDR3 spans 13 residues. Trimming took off 0 bases at V and 4 bases at J, with 5 bases between the two ends. CDR3 in amino acids: CASSQDLADTQYF. DNA for the CDR3: TGCGCCAGCAGCCAAGATCTCGCAGATACGCAGTATTTT.

The chain couples TRBV15 to TRBJ2-2, with TRBD2 matching 11 bases. J lost 10 bases, V lost 0 bases, and 4 bases had no gene match. The CDR3 is 15 amino acids. Germline values: CDR1 LNHNV, CDR2 YYDKDF (reference sequence). CDR3 in amino acids: CATSRDPSGGMELFF. For the CDR3, the DNA is TGTGCCACCAGCAGAGATCCTAGCGGGGGGATGGAGCTGTTTTTT.

This clone was observed once. The V and J genes are TRBV6-6 and TRBJ2-2, with TRBD2 identical over 7 bases. The CDR3 is 13 residues long. V shed 9 bases, J shed 2 bases, and the junction held 3 bases outside the gene matches. Germline assignment: CDR1 MNHNY and CDR2 SVGAGI (reference sequence). CDR3 amino acids: CASQRENTGELFF. As DNA, the CDR3 is TGTGCCAGTCAGCGGGAAAACACCGGGGAGCTGTTTTTT.

This clone appeared a single time. The chain is built from TRBV6-6 and TRBJ2-3, with TRBD2 identical over 7 bases. With V trimmed by 4 bases and J by 6 bases, 10 bases remained unmatched. Per germline, CDR1 MNHNY and CDR2 SVGAGI (reference sequence). This CDR3 has 15 amino acids. The CDR3 DNA reads as TGTGCCAGCAGTTGGGCTACCCGAGCGGGGGATACGCAGTATTTT. Translating gives CASSWATRAGDTQYF.

This clone was seen a few times. V gene TRBV6-5 combines with J gene TRBJ1-1; D gene unclear. The V end lost 6 bases, the J end lost 1 base, and 9 bases lay between the germline ends. CDR3 size: 13 residues. Germline V lookup: CDR1 MNHEY, CDR2 SVGAGI. The CDR3: CASRRTENTEAFF. The CDR3 coding sequence is TGTGCCAGCAGACGAACAGAGAACACTGAAGCTTTCTTT.

The gene calls are TRBV5-1 and TRBJ1-4; D might be TRBD1 (5 bases). CDR3 length: 13 amino acids. The germline CDR1 and CDR2 sequences are SGHRS and YFSETQ. With 4 bases removed from V and 12 bases from J, the gap between germline ends came to 16 bases. CDR3 in DNA: TGCGCCAGCAGCCCCTCTCGGGGGGTCGAACTGTTTTTT. Encoded protein: CASSPSRGVELFF.